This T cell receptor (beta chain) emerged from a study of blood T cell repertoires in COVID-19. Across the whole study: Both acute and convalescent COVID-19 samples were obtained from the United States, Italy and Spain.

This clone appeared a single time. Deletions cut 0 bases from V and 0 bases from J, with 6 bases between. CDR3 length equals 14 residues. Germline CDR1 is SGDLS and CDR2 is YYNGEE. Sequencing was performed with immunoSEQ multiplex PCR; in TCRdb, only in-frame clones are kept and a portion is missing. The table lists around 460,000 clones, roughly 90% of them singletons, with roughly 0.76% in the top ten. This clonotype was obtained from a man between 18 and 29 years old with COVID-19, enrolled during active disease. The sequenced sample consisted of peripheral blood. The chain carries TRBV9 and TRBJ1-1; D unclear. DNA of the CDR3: TGTGCCAGCAGCGTAGCTCCCTTGAACACTGAAGCTTTCTTT. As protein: CASSVAPLNTEAFF.